The rows below give T cell receptor beta chains drawn from one sample of a study of T and B cells in COVID-19 patients. Each CDR3 protein gets one entry after TCRdb re-called the multiplex PCR reads with MiXCR. The top ten clones hold about two thirds of a sample with 2,000 to 2,500 distinct CDR3 sequences, about a quarter of them seen once. The sample was blood. The receptors were sampled from a human donor with active COVID-19. Both conserved end residues are part of each CDR3. D genes are given only for firm matches. Part of the rows lack a size; the others show once, few, many or a class for expanded clones.

V gene	J gene	clone size	D gene	CDR3 DNA	CDR3 protein
TRBV18	TRBJ2-3	medium-sized	NA	TGTGCCAGCTCACCGGAAGGGCCGGTAGATACGCAGTATTTT	CASSPEGPVDTQYF
TRBV29-1	TRBJ2-1	medium-sized	TRBD2	TGCAGCGTTTATGCGGGAGAGACGAGTTACAATGAGCAGTTCTTC	CSVYAGETSYNEQFF
TRBV6-5	TRBJ2-7	medium-sized	NA	TGTGCCAGCAGTTACTACGAGCAGTACTTC	CASSYYEQYF
TRBV18	TRBJ2-3	many	NA	TGTGCCAGCTCACCACCGGCTAGCACAGATACGCAGTATTTT	CASSPPASTDTQYF
TRBV10-3	TRBJ2-3	NA	NA	TGTGCCATCAGAGCTAGCGCCACAGATACGCAGTATTTT	CAIRASATDTQYF
TRBV30	TRBJ2-7	medium-sized	TRBD2	TGTGCCTGGAGTGACGGACTAGTTCAGTTCCACGAGCAGTACTTC	CAWSDGLVQFHEQYF
TRBV7-2	TRBJ2-2	NA	NA	TGTGCCAGCAGCCTTCAACTTGTCAACGGGGAGCTGTTTTTT	CASSLQLVNGELFF
TRBV12-3/TRBV12-4	TRBJ2-2	medium-sized	NA	TGTGCCAGCAGTCGGACAGTCCGAGTTGGAGGGGAGCTGTTTTTT	CASSRTVRVGGELFF
TRBV6-5	TRBJ1-5	few	NA	TGTGCCAGCAGGCTCCGGGACAACAATCAGCCCCAGCATTTT	CASRLRDNNQPQHF
TRBV5-5	TRBJ2-4	many	TRBD1	TGTGCCAGCAGCTTACGGACAGGGGCGTACAACATTCAGTACTTC	CASSLRTGAYNIQYF
TRBV15	TRBJ2-7	medium-sized	NA	TGTGCCACCAGCAGAGATCTGGGAGCGGCCGAGCAGTACTTC	CATSRDLGAAEQYF
TRBV29-1	TRBJ2-5	few	TRBD2	TGCAGCGTTGAGCTAGCGGGGGGCTCGAGGAGGAATCAAGAGACCCAGTACTTC	CSVELAGGSRRNQETQYF
TRBV11-2	TRBJ1-2	once	TRBD1	TGTGCCTCCCCGGGACAGGGAGTAAGGTATGGCTACACCTTC	CASPGQGVRYGYTF
TRBV24-1	TRBJ2-3	NA	TRBD2	TGTGCCACCCGCGGGAGGTCTAGCGGGAGCCCAGATACGCAGTATTTT	CATRGRSSGSPDTQYF
TRBV6-5	TRBJ2-1	NA	TRBD1	TGTGCCAGCAGCCAAACCGACAGGGGGGGTCGGTTCTTC	CASSQTDRGGRFF
TRBV20-1	TRBJ2-2	NA	NA	TGCAGTGCTAGAGAATTGCTAGCTTCCACCGGGGAGCTGTTTTTT	CSARELLASTGELFF